The clone carrying this T cell receptor beta chain appeared a few times. The data stem from a study of T-cell reconstitution after alpha-beta-depleted transplantation in children. Preparation of the TCRbeta library involved a method that used unique molecular identifiers. TCRdb recomputed calls from the PCR reads with MiXCR, one row per CDR3 protein. This sample carries some 600,000 distinct CDR3 sequences, roughly 15% of them seen once, and the ten largest clones take under 1.2%. The sequence derives from a human donor who donated a stem cell graft to a child with acute myeloid leukemia. Sequencing used PBMCs from the stem cell graft donor, obtained from the stem cell graft.

The CDR3 region is CASSFNPTAGGIQETQYF. The CDR3, as DNA: TGTGCCAGCAGTTTTAACCCCACAGCGGGGGGGATCCAAGAGACCCAGTACTTC. The chain links TRBV28 to TRBJ2-5; 10 bases are a match to TRBD2. This CDR3 has 18 residues. The ends lost 3 bases at V and 1 base at J; junction bases unmatched: 11. Germline CDR1 reads MDHEN; CDR2 reads SYDVKM. Combining the CDR3 with reference TRBV28 and TRBJ2-5 gives the whole variable domain DVKVTQSSRYLVKRTGEKVFLECVQDMDHENMFWYRQDPGLGLRLIYFSYDVKMKEKGDIPEGYSVSREKKERFSLILESASTNQTSMYLCASSFNPTAGGIQETQYFGPGTRLLVL.